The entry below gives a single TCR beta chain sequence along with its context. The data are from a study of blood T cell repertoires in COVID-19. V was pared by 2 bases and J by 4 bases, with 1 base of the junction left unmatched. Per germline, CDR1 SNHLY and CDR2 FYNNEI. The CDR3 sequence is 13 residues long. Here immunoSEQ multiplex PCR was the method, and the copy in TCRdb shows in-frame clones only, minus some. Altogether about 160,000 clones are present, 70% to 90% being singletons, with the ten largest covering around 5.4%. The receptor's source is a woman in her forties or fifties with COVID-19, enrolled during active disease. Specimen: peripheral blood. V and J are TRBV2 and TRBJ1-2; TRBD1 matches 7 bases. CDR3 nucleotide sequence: TGTGCCAGCAGTGAACAGGGGGTCTATGGCTACACCTTC. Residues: CASSEQGVYGYTF.